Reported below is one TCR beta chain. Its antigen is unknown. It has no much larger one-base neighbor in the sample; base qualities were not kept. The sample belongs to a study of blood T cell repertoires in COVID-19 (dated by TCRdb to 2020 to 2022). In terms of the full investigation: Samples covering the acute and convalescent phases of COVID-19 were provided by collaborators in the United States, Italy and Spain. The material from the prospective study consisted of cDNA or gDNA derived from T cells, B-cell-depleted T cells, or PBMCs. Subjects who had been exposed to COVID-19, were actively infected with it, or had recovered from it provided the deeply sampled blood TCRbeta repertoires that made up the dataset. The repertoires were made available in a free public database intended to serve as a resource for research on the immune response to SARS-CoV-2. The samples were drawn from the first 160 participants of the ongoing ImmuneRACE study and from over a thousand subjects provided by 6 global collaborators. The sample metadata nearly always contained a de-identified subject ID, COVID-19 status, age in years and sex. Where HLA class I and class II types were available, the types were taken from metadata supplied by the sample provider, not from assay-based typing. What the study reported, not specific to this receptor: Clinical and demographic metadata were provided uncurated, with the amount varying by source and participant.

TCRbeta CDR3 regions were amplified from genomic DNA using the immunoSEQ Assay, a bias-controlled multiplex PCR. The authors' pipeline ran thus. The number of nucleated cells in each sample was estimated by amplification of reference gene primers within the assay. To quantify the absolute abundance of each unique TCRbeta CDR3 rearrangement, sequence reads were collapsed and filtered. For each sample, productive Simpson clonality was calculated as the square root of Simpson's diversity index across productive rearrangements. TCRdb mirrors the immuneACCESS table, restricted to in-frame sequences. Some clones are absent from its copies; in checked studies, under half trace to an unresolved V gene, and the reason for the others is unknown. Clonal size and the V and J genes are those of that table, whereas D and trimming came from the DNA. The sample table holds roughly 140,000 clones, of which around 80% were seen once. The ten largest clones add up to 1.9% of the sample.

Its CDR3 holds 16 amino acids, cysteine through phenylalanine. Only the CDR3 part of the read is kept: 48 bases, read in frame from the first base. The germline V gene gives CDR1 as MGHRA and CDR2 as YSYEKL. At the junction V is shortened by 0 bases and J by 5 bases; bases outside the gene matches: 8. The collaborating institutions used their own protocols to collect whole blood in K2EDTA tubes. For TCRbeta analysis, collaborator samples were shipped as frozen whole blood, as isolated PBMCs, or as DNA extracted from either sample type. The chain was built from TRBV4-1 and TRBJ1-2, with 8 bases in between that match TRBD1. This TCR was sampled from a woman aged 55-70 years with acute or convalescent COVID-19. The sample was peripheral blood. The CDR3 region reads CASSQDWAGGEYGYTF. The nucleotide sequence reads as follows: TGCGCCAGCAGCCAAGATTGGGCAGGGGGCGAGTATGGCTACACCTTC.